The next 21 T cell receptor beta chains were all read from a single sample in a study of blood T cell repertoires in COVID-19. Clones were read by immunoSEQ multiplex PCR, and TCRdb kept only the in-frame ones, dropping some. The sample records fewer than 300,000 clones, roughly 88% being singletons. The sample comprised PBMCs or T cells enriched from blood (not recorded which). The receptors were sampled from a woman in her thirties or forties with acute COVID-19.

The V call is TRBV7-2, the J call TRBJ2-5, with 13 bases identical to TRBD2. The CDR3 runs to 15 residues. V lost 1 base to trimming and J lost 8 bases; unmatched junction nucleotides: 4. CDR1 is SGHTA, CDR2 FQGNSA, per germline. CDR3 region: CASSLGLAGGDTQYF. In nucleotides, the CDR3 is TGTGCCAGCAGCTTAGGACTAGCGGGAGGAGATACCCAGTACTTC. The full variable domain, its missing parts supplied by reference TRBV7-2 and TRBJ2-5, is GAGVSQSPSNKVTEKGKDVELRCDPISGHTALYWYRQSLGQGLEFLIYFQGNSAPDKSGLPSDRFSAERTGGSVSTLTIQRTQQEDSAVYLCASSLGLAGGDTQYFGPGTRLLVL.

A note on this clone: At one end the junction does not follow the germline gene, possibly because of a read error. The rearrangement uses TRBV2 and TRBJ1-6; D remains ambiguous. The CDR3 contains 16 residues. CDR1 and CDR2 (germline): SNHLY, FYNNEI. This CDR3 reads CASREEAGSYNSPLHF. The CDR3 DNA follows: TGTGCCAGCAGGGAAGAAGCGGGCTCCTATAATTCACCCCTCCACTTT.

V and J are TRBV27 and TRBJ2-1; D gene unclear. This CDR3 contains 13 residues. The V gene's germline CDR1 is MNHEY and CDR2 SMNVEV (reference sequence). V lost 2 bases, J lost 8 bases, and 10 bases lay in between. The chain's CDR3 is CASSLGPLDEQFF. The DNA for the CDR3 is TGTGCCAGCAGTTTAGGGCCCCTCGATGAGCAGTTCTTC.

The chain joins TRBV18 to TRBJ1-1; 7 bases agree with TRBD1. This CDR3 has 15 amino acids. Looked up from germline, CDR1 is KGHSH and CDR2 is LQKENI. The V gene end was trimmed by 2 bases and the J gene end by 1 base; junction bases not matched to a gene: 4. The CDR3 DNA reads as TGTGCCAGCTCACCAAGACAGGGCGAGAACACTGAAGCTTTCTTT. Residues: CASSPRQGENTEAFF. Full variable domain (rest looked up from reference TRBV18 and TRBJ1-1): NAGVMQNPRHLVRRRGQEARLRCSPMKGHSHVYWYRQLPEEGLKFMVYLQKENIIDESGMPKERFSAEFPKEGPSILRIQQVVRGDSAAYFCASSPRQGENTEAFFGQGTRLTVV.

The chain uses TRBV5-1 and TRBJ1-1, with D maybe TRBD1 (5 bases). Germline CDR1 reads SGHRS; CDR2 reads YFSETQ. The V gene lost 4 bases and the J gene lost 5 bases, with 12 bases spanning the gap. The CDR3 consists of 13 residues. CDR3 loop: CASSDQGGTEAFF. CDR3 coding DNA: TGCGCCAGCAGCGATCAGGGTGGTACTGAAGCTTTCTTT.

This chain uses TRBV5-1 with TRBJ1-6; no clear D gene. Germline assignment: CDR1 SGHRS and CDR2 YFSETQ. V was clipped by 1 base and J by 5 bases, with 10 bases between them. The CDR3 has 15 residues. CDR3 sequence: CASSLLTVNNSPLHF. The CDR3 DNA reads TGCGCCAGCAGCTTGCTTACAGTAAATAATTCACCCCTCCACTTT.

This rearrangement joins TRBV14 to TRBJ1-2; no clear D. Germline-derived CDR1 and CDR2 are SGHDN and FVKESK. Trimming took off 7 bases at V and 8 bases at J, with 20 bases between the two ends. This CDR3 spans 14 amino acids. The CDR3 nucleotides are TGTGCCAGCAAAGACTCCATCTCGTCAAGAGGCTACACCTTC. Its translation: CASKDSISSRGYTF.

The CDR3 reads CASSRQGLADNEQFF. The CDR3 DNA reads TGTGCCAGCAGCCGCCAGGGACTAGCGGACAATGAGCAGTTCTTC. The rearrangement links TRBV11-2 to TRBJ2-1; TRBD2 agrees at 11 bases. This CDR3 is 15 amino acids long. The ends lost 5 bases at V and 5 bases at J; junction bases unmatched: 5. Germline V gene sequence: CDR1 SGHAT, CDR2 FQNNGV.

The gene calls are TRBV5-1 and TRBJ2-1; weak D call: TRBD2 (6 bases). Germline V gene sequence: CDR1 SGHRS, CDR2 YFSETQ. V lost 0 bases to trimming and J lost 4 bases, with 14 bases between them. CDR3 size: 16 residues. CDR3 coding DNA: TGCGCCAGCAGCTTGGCCCCTAGGAGGGGTTACAATGAGCAGTTCTTC. This translates into CASSLAPRRGYNEQFF.

The chain couples TRBV5-1 to TRBJ2-3; tentative D call: TRBD1 (5 bases). The CDR3 spans 16 residues. Between the trimmed V and J ends, which lost 0 bases and 1 base, there was a span of 12 bases. From germline, CDR1 is SGHRS and CDR2 YFSETQ. DNA of the CDR3: TGCGCCAGCAGCTTGGAGGCCAGGGCCGGCACAGATACGCAGTATTTT. As protein: CASSLEARAGTDTQYF.

The chain has TRBV5-8 and TRBJ1-1; D might be TRBD1 (5 bases). Germline V gene sequence: CDR1 SGHTS, CDR2 YDEGEE. V lost 1 base and J lost 1, with 5 bases in between. The CDR3 is made up of 13 amino acids. In nucleotides, the CDR3 is TGTGCCAGCAGCTTGACAGGGAACACTGAAGCTTTCTTT. Protein sequence: CASSLTGNTEAFF.

This rearrangement joins TRBV4-1 to TRBJ1-5, with TRBD1 matching over 8 bases. J gave up 6 bases and V 2 bases, and 6 bases lay outside the gene matches. Germline CDR1 and CDR2: MGHRA and YSYEKL. This CDR3 is built from 15 residues. Here the CDR3 reads CASSQRQGAGQPQHF. The CDR3 DNA reads as TGCGCCAGCAGCCAAAGGCAGGGGGCGGGTCAGCCCCAGCATTTT.

The chain carries TRBV27 and TRBJ1-2, with 9 bases matching TRBD1. V lost 6 bases, J lost 1 base, and 6 bases stayed unmatched. This CDR3 region has 15 residues. Per germline, CDR1 MNHEY and CDR2 SMNVEV (reference sequence). CDR3 sequence (DNA): TGTGCCAGCAGGCCGTGGACAGGGGATAACTATGGCTACACCTTC. It codes for CASRPWTGDNYGYTF.

V gene TRBV19 combines with J gene TRBJ1-5; D not resolved. V lost 1 base, J lost 3 bases, and 10 bases lay in between. The CDR3 covers 15 residues. Germline values: CDR1 LNHDA, CDR2 SQIVND (reference sequence). The CDR3 DNA reads as TGTGCCAGTAGTATAGGTCAGAGGGACAATCAGCCCCAGCATTTT. Its translation: CASSIGQRDNQPQHF.

The rearrangement links TRBV5-1 to TRBJ2-1; TRBD2 agrees at 8 bases. Unmatched junction bases numbered 4, after V lost 0 bases and J lost 2 bases. Germline lookup yields CDR1 SGHRS and CDR2 YFSETQ. The CDR3 totals 16 residues. The CDR3, as DNA: TGCGCCAGCAGCTTGGCTGGTAGCGGGGCCTACAATGAGCAGTTCTTC. It encodes CASSLAGSGAYNEQFF.

The genes are TRBV5-1 and TRBJ2-5; a weak D match, TRBD1 (6 bases). V dropped 1 base and J dropped 3 bases, with 13 bases sitting between them. Germline CDR1 SGHRS, CDR2 YFSETQ. This CDR3 region has 15 residues. The CDR3 sequence is CASSLLGTQEETQYF. CDR3 bases: TGCGCCAGCAGCTTGTTAGGGACACAAGAAGAGACCCAGTACTTC.

The chain combines TRBV28 with TRBJ2-7, with 9 bases that match TRBD1. From germline, CDR1 is MDHEN and CDR2 SYDVKM. The junction had 12 bases not matched to a gene; V was cut back by 6 bases and J by 3 bases. The CDR3 extends over 16 amino acids. CDR3: CASRGYRGQGVYEQYF. The CDR3 DNA follows: TGTGCCAGCAGAGGTTACAGGGGGCAAGGGGTCTACGAGCAGTACTTC.

The chain links TRBV18 to TRBJ2-7, with a tentative D call TRBD1 (6 bases). The length of the CDR3 is 17 residues. Germline V gene lookup returns CDR1 KGHSH and CDR2 LQKENI. Trimming stripped 1 base from V and 0 bases from J, with 16 bases between. CDR3 sequence: CASSPRGQTISSYEQYF. CDR3 sequence (DNA): TGTGCCAGCTCACCACGAGGACAGACAATAAGCTCCTACGAGCAGTACTTC.

This clone has just a few counts. In DNA, the CDR3 is TGCGCCAGCAGCGCCAAATCCCCGTTTGACAGGGTTCCTCGGACCGGGGAGCTGTTTTTT. Protein sequence: CASSAKSPFDRVPRTGELFF. The chain combines TRBV23-1 with TRBJ2-2; 7 positions agree with TRBD1. TRBV23-1 is flagged as an ORF with uncertain function. Trimming took 6 bases from V and 5 from J; bases not matched to a gene: 24. The CDR3 runs 20 residues.

The chain links TRBV27 to TRBJ2-6; 7 bases are a match to TRBD1. The V gene's germline CDR1 is MNHEY and CDR2 SMNVEV (reference sequence). Germline trimming cut 4 bases from V and 2 bases from J; bases unmatched to any gene: 5. CDR3 size: 16 residues. In DNA form, the CDR3 reads TGTGCCAGCAGTTCAGGTACAGGGGCTGGGGCCAACGTCCTGACTTTC. It specifies CASSSGTGAGANVLTF.

This chain joins TRBV9 and TRBJ2-1; 8 nucleotides align to TRBD2. Germline V gives CDR1 SGDLS, CDR2 YYNGEE. This CDR3 is built from 15 residues. With V trimmed by 0 bases and J by 3 bases, 2 bases remained unmatched. CDR3 in amino acids: CASSVAGGNYNEQFF. The DNA of the CDR3 is TGTGCCAGCAGCGTAGCGGGGGGGAACTACAATGAGCAGTTCTTC.